The 13 T cell receptor beta chains reported below all come from one sample, sequenced in a study of blood T cell repertoires in COVID-19. Only in-frame clones appear in the TCRdb table, and some are missing; sequencing was by immunoSEQ multiplex PCR. Of about 310,000 clones in the sample, about nine tenths were seen once. Sequencing input: peripheral blood. All receptors come from a man aged 18 to 29 with active or convalescent COVID-19.

The chain links TRBV4-1 to TRBJ2-7; D remains unclear. Germline assignment: CDR1 MGHRA and CDR2 YSYEKL. Trimming took off 1 base at V and 0 bases at J, with 10 bases between the two ends. The CDR3 has 15 residues. CDR3 protein: CASSQAADSSYEQYF. As DNA, the CDR3 is TGCGCCAGCAGCCAAGCCGCCGACTCCTCCTACGAGCAGTACTTC.

The chain links TRBV6-5 to TRBJ2-5; TRBD1 aligns across 7 bases. CDR3 length: 13 residues. V was pared by 5 bases and J by 5 bases, with 5 bases of the junction left unmatched. The germline CDR1 and CDR2 sequences are MNHEY and SVGAGI. The chain's CDR3 is CASSLGQVETQYF. In nucleotides, the CDR3 is TGTGCCAGCAGTCTTGGACAGGTCGAGACCCAGTACTTC.

The CDR3 nucleotides are TGCGCCAGCAGCCAACCCCCGGGACAGATGAACACTGAAGCTTTCTTT. Its protein is CASSQPPGQMNTEAFF. The chain is built from TRBV4-1 and TRBJ1-1; the match to TRBD1 covers 7 bases. The junction had 6 bases not matched to a gene; V was cut back by 2 bases and J by 0 bases. Germline V gene lookup returns CDR1 MGHRA and CDR2 YSYEKL. The length of the CDR3 is 16 residues.

This clone has only one observation. The V gene is TRBV4-1, the J gene TRBJ1-1; no firm D call. The CDR3 is 14 amino acids. In germline, CDR1 is MGHRA, CDR2 YSYEKL. The V and J ends lost 8 bases and 1 base respectively, with 14 bases between them. CDR3 protein: CASSFAYSNTEAFF. The CDR3 nucleotides are TGCGCCAGCTCGTTCGCGTACTCGAACACTGAAGCTTTCTTT.

The chain employs TRBV28 and TRBJ2-7; a weak D match, TRBD2 (5 bases). CDR1 is MDHEN, CDR2 SYDVKM, per germline. Trimming removed 0 bases at V and 2 bases at J, with 11 bases between. This CDR3 comprises 15 residues. The CDR3 protein is CASSLWLARPYEQYF. CDR3 in DNA: TGTGCCAGCAGTTTATGGTTAGCGCGACCCTACGAGCAGTACTTC.

The chain combines TRBV14 with TRBJ2-5; tentative D call: TRBD1 (6 bases). Trimming stripped 2 bases from V and 5 bases from J, with 12 bases between. Germline CDR1 is SGHDN and CDR2 is FVKESK. The CDR3 totals 14 residues. The CDR3 nucleotides read TGTGCCAGCAGCCAAACAGGGTTTCGGGAGACCCAGTACTTC. It specifies CASSQTGFRETQYF.

CDR3 nucleotide sequence: TGTGCCAGCAGCTTGCAGGCTCTGAACACTGAAGCTTTCTTT. This gives the protein CASSLQALNTEAFF. V and J are TRBV5-4 and TRBJ1-1; D is unresolved. Trimming removed 1 base at V and 0 bases at J, with 7 bases between. The germline CDR1 and CDR2 sequences are SGHNT and YYREEE (reference sequence). This CDR3 comprises 14 residues.

This clone was found once. The chain combines TRBV19 with TRBJ1-5; tentative D call: TRBD1 (6 bases). Germline loops: CDR1 LNHDA, CDR2 SQIVND (reference sequence). Trimming removed 6 bases at V and 4 bases at J, with 16 bases between. The CDR3 contains 15 residues. The chain's CDR3 is CASRTRRDTNQPQHF. CDR3 sequence (DNA): TGTGCCAGTAGAACCCGCCGGGACACTAATCAGCCCCAGCATTTT. The full variable domain, completed using reference TRBV19 and TRBJ1-5, is DGGITQSPKYLFRKEGQNVTLSCEQNLNHDAMYWYRQDPGQGLRLIYYSQIVNDFQKGDIAEGYSVSREKKESFPLTVTSAQKNPTAFYLCASRTRRDTNQPQHFGDGTRLSIL.

CDR3 sequence: CASSLEAGGSDTQYF. CDR3 in DNA: TGTGCCAGCAGCTTGGAGGCAGGGGGCTCAGATACGCAGTATTTT. The gene calls are TRBV5-6 and TRBJ2-3; TRBD1 matches at 8 bases. The CDR3 is 15 amino acids. Germline-derived CDR1 and CDR2 are SGHDT and YYEEEE. With 0 bases clipped from V and 4 bases from J, the junction kept 4 bases outside the gene matches. Using reference TRBV5-6 and TRBJ2-3 for the parts outside the CDR3, the full variable domain is DAGVTQSPTHLIKTRGQQVTLRCSPKSGHDTVSWYQQALGQGPQFIFQYYEEEERQRGNFPDRFSGHQFPNYSSELNVNALLLGDSALYLCASSLEAGGSDTQYFGPGTRLTVL.

This chain connects TRBV3-1 (or the pseudogene TRBV3-2) to TRBJ1-4; D is unresolved. This CDR3 is built from 16 residues. Germline values: CDR1 LGHDT, CDR2 YNNKEL (reference sequence). The V gene lost 1 base and the J gene lost 11 bases, with 20 bases spanning the gap. CDR3 residues: CASSQVVYAGGGKLFF. CDR3 nucleotides: TGTGCCAGCAGCCAAGTTGTTTACGCAGGAGGTGGGAAACTGTTTTTT.

The V and J genes are TRBV11-2 and TRBJ2-5; D is unclear. Trimming pared 5 bases from V and 4 bases from J, leaving 11 bases between. Germline CDR1 reads SGHAT; CDR2 reads FQNNGV. The CDR3 consists of 13 residues. The CDR3 reads CASSPVFRETQYF. DNA of the CDR3: TGTGCCAGCAGCCCGGTTTTCCGAGAGACCCAGTACTTC.

The chain combines TRBV4-1 with TRBJ2-3, with 10 positions matching TRBD2. CDR3 length: 17 amino acids. The V segment lost 0 bases and the J segment 3 bases; nucleotides outside the gene matches: 6. The germline CDR1 and CDR2 sequences are MGHRA and YSYEKL. CDR3 nucleotide sequence: TGCGCCAGCAGCCAAGATCCGGGACTAGCGTTTACAGATACGCAGTATTTT. Translated, it gives CASSQDPGLAFTDTQYF.

The V and J genes are TRBV3-1 (or the pseudogene TRBV3-2) and TRBJ2-2; D remains unclear. Trimming cost V 1 base and J 7 bases, with 16 bases left between them. The V gene's germline CDR1 is LGHDT and CDR2 YNNKEL (reference sequence). CDR3 length equals 16 residues. The CDR3 protein is CASSQATPVSGGELFF. Here the CDR3 DNA reads TGTGCCAGCAGCCAAGCGACACCAGTCTCTGGCGGGGAGCTGTTTTTT.